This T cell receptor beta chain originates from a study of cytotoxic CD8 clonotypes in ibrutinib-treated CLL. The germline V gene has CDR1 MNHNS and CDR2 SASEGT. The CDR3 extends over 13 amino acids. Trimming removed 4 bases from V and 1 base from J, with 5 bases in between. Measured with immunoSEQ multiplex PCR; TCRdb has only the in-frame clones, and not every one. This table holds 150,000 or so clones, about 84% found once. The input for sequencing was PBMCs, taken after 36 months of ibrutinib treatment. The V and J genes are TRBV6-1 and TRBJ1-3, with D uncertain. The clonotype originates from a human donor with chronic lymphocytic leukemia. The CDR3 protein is CASSVVSGNTIYF. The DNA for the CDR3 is TGTGCCAGCAGTGTGGTTTCTGGAAACACCATATATTTT.